Below are 25 T cell receptor beta chains sequenced from a single sample in a study of PD-1 and CTLA-4 blockade in melanoma. Assay: immunoSEQ multiplex PCR; the TCRdb copy retains only in-frame clones and omits some. Here the sample spans over 15,000 clones, about 70% being singletons. Sequenced material: CD8+ T cells from peripheral blood, taken from a patient given anti-PD-1 treatment. The receptors stem from a human donor with melanoma.

V usage is TRBV6-5 and J usage is TRBJ2-7; D may be TRBD1 (5 bases). The CDR3 contains 14 residues. The germline CDR1 and CDR2 sequences are MNHEY and SVGAGI. V gave up 2 bases and J gave up 3 bases, with 11 bases separating them. CDR3 coding DNA: TGTGCCAGCAGTTACCAGGGTAGAAACTACGAGCAGTACTTC. It specifies CASSYQGRNYEQYF.

The rearrangement links TRBV6-5 to TRBJ1-1, with 8 bases aligning to TRBD1. V shed 6 bases, J shed 6 bases, and the junction held 6 bases outside the gene matches. Germline-derived CDR1 and CDR2 are MNHEY and SVGAGI. CDR3 size: 13 residues. This CDR3 reads CASRTGGSAEAFF. CDR3 nucleotide sequence: TGTGCCAGCAGAACAGGGGGGTCCGCTGAAGCTTTCTTT.

V usage is TRBV28 and J usage is TRBJ1-4, with a weak D call TRBD1 (6 bases). This CDR3 contains 15 residues. Germline lookup yields CDR1 MDHEN and CDR2 SYDVKM. V lost 8 bases and J 8 bases, leaving 21 bases between the germline ends. The DNA of the CDR3 is TGTGCCAGCCGACAGAGGGACATCTTCGGGGAAAAACTGTTTTTT. Its translation: CASRQRDIFGEKLFF.

The V call is TRBV6-5, the J call TRBJ2-1, with 10 bases lining up with TRBD2. The CDR3 extends over 14 amino acids. Trimming cost V 6 bases and J 6 bases; bases outside gene matches: 5. Germline V lookup: CDR1 MNHEY, CDR2 SVGAGI. The CDR3 bases are TGTGCCAGCAGCACGACTAGCGGGTCCAATGAGCAGTTCTTC. Translating gives CASSTTSGSNEQFF.

The rearrangement uses TRBV19 and TRBJ1-1; TRBD1 matches 7 bases. CDR3 size: 17 residues. V gave up 1 base and J gave up 0 bases; unmatched junction bases: 8. CDR1 and CDR2 (germline): LNHDA, SQIVND (reference sequence). The CDR3 DNA is TGTGCCAGTAGTATAGTGCAGGGGGTTAGTATGAACACTGAAGCTTTCTTT. Its translation: CASSIVQGVSMNTEAFF.

V and J are TRBV12-3 or TRBV12-4 and TRBJ2-7; D uncertain. This CDR3 has 13 residues. V was shortened by 3 bases and J by 2 bases, with 8 bases between the two germline ends. CDR3 sequence: CASSLGSTYEQYF. The CDR3 bases are TGTGCCAGCAGTTTGGGAAGTACCTACGAGCAGTACTTC.

The chain links TRBV9 to TRBJ2-5; D perhaps matches TRBD2 (5 bases). The CDR3 runs 16 residues. CDR1 and CDR2 from the germline V gene are SGDLS and YYNGEE. Trimming took 0 bases from V and 2 from J, leaving 14 bases between them. CDR3 amino acids: CASSVGERALQETQYF. CDR3 nucleotide sequence: TGTGCCAGCAGCGTAGGGGAGAGAGCTTTACAAGAGACCCAGTACTTC.

The sample holds one count of this clone. The rearrangement links TRBV29-1 to TRBJ1-1, with no clear D. Germline CDR1 and CDR2: SQVTM and ANQGSEA. The CDR3 totals 11 residues. Deletions cut 4 bases from V and 4 bases from J, with 7 bases between. In DNA, the CDR3 is TGCAGCGTTGTGTCTGCCACTGAAGCTTTCTTT. It yields the protein CSVVSATEAFF.

V gene TRBV3-1 (or the pseudogene TRBV3-2) combines with J gene TRBJ1-2; 7 nucleotides agree with TRBD1. Per the germline V gene, CDR1 is LGHDT and CDR2 is YNNKEL (reference sequence). The CDR3 is made up of 15 amino acids. Unmatched junction bases numbered 5, after V lost 4 bases and J lost 0 bases. The CDR3 protein is CASSPRQGANYGYTF. The CDR3 coding sequence is TGTGCCAGCAGCCCGCGACAGGGAGCTAACTATGGCTACACCTTC.

This clone was recorded only once. The chain employs TRBV15 and TRBJ2-1, with D perhaps TRBD2 (6 bases). Germline V CDR1 and CDR2: LNHNV, YYDKDF (reference sequence). Trimming removed 5 bases at V and 3 bases at J, with 17 bases between. The CDR3 consists of 16 residues. The chain's CDR3 is CATSSYTGGDYNEQFF. The CDR3 DNA follows: TGTGCCACCAGCTCTTATACAGGAGGGGACTACAATGAGCAGTTCTTC.

The rearrangement joins TRBV6-2 or TRBV6-3 to TRBJ2-4; D not certain. V was cut by 0 bases and J by 1 base, with 10 bases left in between. Germline V gene sequence: CDR1 MNHEY, CDR2 SVGEGT. The CDR3 has 16 amino acids. The CDR3 sequence: CASSYSMLGAKNIQYF. The CDR3 region has the DNA TGTGCCAGCAGTTACTCGATGCTGGGGGCCAAAAACATTCAGTACTTC.

A few counts support this clone. The chain combines TRBV12-3 or TRBV12-4 with TRBJ1-1; D is ambiguous. This CDR3 region has 11 residues. V was cut by 5 bases and J by 10 bases, with 11 bases left in between. For the CDR3, the DNA is TGTGCCAGCAGTCTAGGTCCTTTAGCTTTCTTT. Translated: CASSLGPLAFF.

The rearrangement uses TRBV5-6 and TRBJ1-2, with D uncertain. The length of the CDR3 is 11 residues. The germline V gene has CDR1 SGHDT and CDR2 YYEEEE. Trimming pared 2 bases from V and 6 bases from J, leaving 5 bases between. In DNA form, the CDR3 reads TGTGCCAGCAGCTTCGGGGATGGCTACACCTTC. As protein: CASSFGDGYTF.

The chain links TRBV29-1 to TRBJ2-7, with 9 positions matching TRBD1. CDR3 length: 13 amino acids. With V trimmed by 2 bases and J by 2 bases, 1 base remained unmatched. The germline V gene has CDR1 SQVTM and CDR2 ANQGSEA. CDR3 coding DNA: TGCAGCGTTGAAACAGGGGGCACCTACGAGCAGTACTTC. Its translation: CSVETGGTYEQYF.

J is TRBJ2-1 and V is TRBV27, with 16 bases identical to TRBD2. The CDR3 contains 16 residues. J was trimmed by 9 bases and V by 4 bases; bases with no gene match: 6. Germline CDR1 reads MNHEY; CDR2 reads SMNVEV (reference sequence). CDR3 nucleotides: TGTGCCAGCAGTTCGGGACTAGCGGGGGGGCTTAGTGAGCAGTTCTTC. Translation gives CASSSGLAGGLSEQFF.

Here the CDR3 DNA reads TGTGCCAGCAGCCCATTCGACAGGGAGGGCTACGAGCAGTACTTC. This gives the protein CASSPFDREGYEQYF. This chain joins TRBV6-2 or TRBV6-3 and TRBJ2-7, with D perhaps given as TRBD1 or TRBD2 (7 bases each). CDR3 length: 15 amino acids. Germline values: CDR1 MNHEY, CDR2 SVGEGT. Trimming left V 6 bases short and J 3 bases short, with 18 bases between.

The V gene is TRBV7-2, the J gene TRBJ2-3; D is undetermined. This CDR3 spans 15 amino acids. V lost 2 bases and J lost 3, with 12 bases in between. In germline, CDR1 is SGHTA, CDR2 FQGNSA. The CDR3 DNA reads as TGTGCCAGCAGCTTAACGGGTGGTAGGACAGATACGCAGTATTTT. Translated, it gives CASSLTGGRTDTQYF. The variable domain in full, completed from reference TRBV7-2 and TRBJ2-3, reads GAGVSQSPSNKVTEKGKDVELRCDPISGHTALYWYRQSLGQGLEFLIYFQGNSAPDKSGLPSDRFSAERTGGSVSTLTIQRTQQEDSAVYLCASSLTGGRTDTQYFGPGTRLTVL.

The chain combines TRBV27 with TRBJ1-2; 10 positions match TRBD1. The CDR3 has 15 residues. Germline V gene sequence: CDR1 MNHEY, CDR2 SMNVEV (reference sequence). The junction had 9 bases not matched to a gene; V was cut back by 6 bases and J by 5 bases. The CDR3 DNA reads TGTGCCAGCAGCCTCAGACAGGGGGCGCCTTATGGCTACACCTTC. This sequence encodes CASSLRQGAPYGYTF.

The chain links TRBV27 to TRBJ2-1, with D possibly matching TRBD2 (6 bases). The V gene lost 8 bases and the J gene lost 3 bases, with 17 bases spanning the gap. The CDR3 runs to 15 residues. Germline-derived CDR1 and CDR2 are MNHEY and SMNVEV (reference sequence). The CDR3 is CASAHRESNYNEQFF. In DNA form, the CDR3 reads TGTGCCAGCGCCCATCGGGAGAGTAACTACAATGAGCAGTTCTTC.

This chain connects TRBV7-9 to TRBJ2-1, with 9 bases identical to TRBD2. The length of the CDR3 is 15 residues. Germline-derived CDR1 and CDR2 are SEHNR and FQNEAQ (reference sequence). Germline trimming cut 2 bases from V and 7 bases from J; bases unmatched to any gene: 6. This chain's CDR3 is CASSLPLAGSNEQFF. The CDR3, as DNA: TGTGCCAGCAGCTTACCACTAGCGGGCTCTAATGAGCAGTTCTTC.

The rearrangement joins TRBV11-2 to TRBJ2-5, with 11 bases identical to TRBD1. The CDR3 is 16 residues long. Looked up from germline, CDR1 is SGHAT and CDR2 is FQNNGV. The V and J ends lost 3 bases and 5 bases, in that order; junction bases with no gene match: 8. The chain's CDR3 is CASSFTWDRGSETQYF. CDR3 coding DNA: TGTGCCAGCAGCTTCACTTGGGACAGGGGGTCTGAGACCCAGTACTTC.

This chain uses TRBV27 with TRBJ2-7; 7 nucleotides line up with TRBD1. The germline CDR1 and CDR2 sequences are MNHEY and SMNVEV (reference sequence). J was trimmed by 3 bases and V by 5 bases; bases with no gene match: 10. The CDR3 has 15 amino acids. CDR3 amino acids: CASSPADRPFYEQYF. The DNA for the CDR3 is TGTGCCAGCAGTCCCGCGGACAGGCCATTCTACGAGCAGTACTTC.

V gene TRBV29-1 combines with J gene TRBJ2-1, with D unresolved. Germline V gives CDR1 SQVTM, CDR2 ANQGSEA. V was trimmed by 4 bases and J by 0 bases, leaving 13 bases between them. There are 15 residues in the CDR3. For the CDR3, the DNA is TGCAGCGTTGCCCCTCCAGAGATCTCCTACAATGAGCAGTTCTTC. This sequence encodes CSVAPPEISYNEQFF.

The J gene is TRBJ1-2, the V gene TRBV19, with D unclear. CDR3 length equals 15 residues. V lost 5 bases to trimming and J lost 5 bases, with 18 bases between them. Germline V lookup: CDR1 LNHDA, CDR2 SQIVND (reference sequence). Here the CDR3 reads CASSSPYVGFYGYTF. In nucleotides, the CDR3 is TGTGCCAGTAGTTCTCCCTACGTGGGGTTTTATGGCTACACCTTC.

The V call is TRBV2, the J call TRBJ1-2; D gene ambiguous. Between the trimmed V and J ends, which lost 4 bases and 1 base, there was a span of 7 bases. The CDR3 totals 13 residues. Germline V gene lookup returns CDR1 SNHLY and CDR2 FYNNEI. The CDR3 DNA reads TGTGCCAGCAGTGTAGGAGGTAACTATGGCTACACCTTC. This sequence encodes CASSVGGNYGYTF.